This TCR beta chain came from a study of graft-versus-host responses after intestinal transplantation (dated by TCRdb to the early 2020s). In terms of the full investigation: Multivisceral, liver-intestinal, or isolated intestinal transplants were received by the recipients. Graft-versus-host and host-versus-graft alloreactive T cell clones were tracked in the graft, circulation and bone marrow after intestinal transplantation using bulk TCR-beta CDR3 sequencing. Of the approximately 24 intestinal transplant recipients enrolled in the cohort, one of whom was a retransplant, a few patients without pretransplant specimens were excluded. Every recipient was given anti-thymocyte globulin induction, followed by approximately 3 years of maintenance tacrolimus and steroids. A peak of at least 4% donor T cells among recipient peripheral blood mononuclear cells was the definition used for donor T cell macrochimerism. Alloreactive clones were identified by sequencing pre-transplant mixed lymphocyte reaction products and comparing them with unstimulated pre-transplant donor and recipient T cells. Rather than going through the commercial service, samples from three later patients were sequenced in-house on an Illumina MiSeq and processed with MiXCR.

On this clone itself: Its cognate antigen has yet to be identified. No much larger clone exists at a distance of one base, and base qualities are not known.

The CDR3 holds 14 amino acids from the cysteine to the phenylalanine. Just CDR3 DNA is preserved here, 42 bases in frame from base 1. Sequences WSHSY (CDR1) and SAAADI (CDR2) are obtained from the germline V gene. Here V drops 6 bases and J drops 5 bases, and the junction holds 4 bases not matched to any gene. Beyond this particular receptor, the publication reports: Early after transplant, peak levels of circulating GvH clones were found to be associated with declines in HvG clones. The conclusions were limited by the relatively low number and heterogeneity of the intestinal transplant patients. GvH clones turned up in recipient bone marrow, with some appearing earlier in ileal mucosa or blood, a pattern consistent with an intestinal mucosal origin. High GvH to HvG T cell clonal ratios were observed in the allografts of patients with donor T cell macrochimerism.

Libraries were constructed by the immunoSEQ multiplex PCR assay. In most patients, genomic DNA was isolated using the Qiagen DNeasy Blood and Tissue Kit and sent frozen to Adaptive Biotechnologies for TCR sequencing. For most patients, genomic DNA was subjected to high-throughput TCR-beta CDR3 sequencing by Adaptive Biotechnologies. As for the original processing: TCR sequencing data for around 19 patients were retrieved from Adaptive's ImmunoSEQ software; a few other patients were processed with MiXCR and VDJtools. CD4 versus CD8 sorting errors were corrected by removing sequences found in both subsets at a frequency ratio below 5:1. Because the origin of CDR3 nucleotide sequences shared between donor and recipient could not be assigned, those sequences were removed. At least 2-fold expansion over unstimulated cells and a minimum CFSE-low frequency of 0.002% (template counts) or 0.001% (read counts) were required for clones to be classified as alloreactive. A clone was considered mappable if detected in the sequenced pre-transplant spleen, lymph node, or MLR CFSE-low populations of the donor or recipient. Cumulative frequency of alloreactive clones was calculated as a percentage of all sequences weighted by copy number. This is the immuneACCESS table as TCRdb keeps it, with only in-frame sequences that have V and J called. A part of the clones is gone; compared with another copy, unresolved V genes explain less than half, and the rest is unexplained. The V and J calls and the clone size are those of that table, but D and trimming were determined from the DNA. The sample has tens of thousands of clones on record, about nine tenths of them singletons. Around 0.3% of the sample is held by the ten biggest clonotypes.

What the time point label conveys for this sample: cells obtained before transplantation from donor or recipient. CD3+CD4+ and CD3+CD8+ populations were FACS-sorted from unstimulated pre-transplant donor and recipient cells taken from spleen or lymph nodes. This receptor was obtained from a human donor who was the organ donor for an intestinal transplant. The rearranged segments are TRBV10-2 and TRBJ2-1; TRBD2 agrees with 10 junctional bases. The sample in question was unstimulated CD4+ T cells sorted from spleen or lymph node cells, obtained before transplant. The CDR3 region has the sequence CASRPSGGNNEQFF. The bases read TGCGCCAGCAGGCCTAGCGGGGGTAACAATGAGCAGTTCTTC.